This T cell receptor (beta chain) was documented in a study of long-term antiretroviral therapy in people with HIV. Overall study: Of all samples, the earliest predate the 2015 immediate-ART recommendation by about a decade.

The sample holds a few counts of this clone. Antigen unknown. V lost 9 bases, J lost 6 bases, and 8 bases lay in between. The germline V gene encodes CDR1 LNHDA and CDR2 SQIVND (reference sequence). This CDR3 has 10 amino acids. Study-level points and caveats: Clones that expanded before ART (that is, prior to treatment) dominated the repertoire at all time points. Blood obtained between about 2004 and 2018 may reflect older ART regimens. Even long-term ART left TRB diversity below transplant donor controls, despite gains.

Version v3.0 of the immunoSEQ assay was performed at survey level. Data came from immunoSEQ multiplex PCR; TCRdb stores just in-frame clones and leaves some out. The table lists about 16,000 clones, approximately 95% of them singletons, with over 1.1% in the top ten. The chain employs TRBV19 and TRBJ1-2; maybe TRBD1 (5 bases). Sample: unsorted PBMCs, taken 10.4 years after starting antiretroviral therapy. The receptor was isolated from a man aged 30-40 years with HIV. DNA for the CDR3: TGTGCCAGCCGGGACCATGGCTACACCTTC. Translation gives CASRDHGYTF.